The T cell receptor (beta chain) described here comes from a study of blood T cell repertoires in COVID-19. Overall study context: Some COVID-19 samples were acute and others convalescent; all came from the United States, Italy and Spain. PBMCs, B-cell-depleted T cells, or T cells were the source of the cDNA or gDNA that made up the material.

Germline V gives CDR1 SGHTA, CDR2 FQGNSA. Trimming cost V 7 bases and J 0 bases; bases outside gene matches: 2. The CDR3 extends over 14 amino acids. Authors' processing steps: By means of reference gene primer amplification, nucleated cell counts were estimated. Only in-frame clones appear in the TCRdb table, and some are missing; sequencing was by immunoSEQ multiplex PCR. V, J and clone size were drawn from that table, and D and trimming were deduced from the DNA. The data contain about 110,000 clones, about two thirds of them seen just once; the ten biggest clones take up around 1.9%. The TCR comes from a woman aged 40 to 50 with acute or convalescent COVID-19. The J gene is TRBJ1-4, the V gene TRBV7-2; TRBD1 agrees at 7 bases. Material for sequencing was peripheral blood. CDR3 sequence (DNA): TGTGCCAGCACCCAGGGGGCAACTAATGAAAAACTGTTTTTT. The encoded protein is CASTQGATNEKLFF.